What follows describes a single T cell receptor beta chain. The sample belongs to a study of blood T cell repertoires in COVID-19. On the study more broadly: COVID-19 samples from acute and convalescent phases originated in the United States, Italy and Spain.

Some clones are missing from TCRdb's copy, which holds only in-frame ones; the method was immunoSEQ multiplex PCR. The data contain about 65,000 clones, 75% to 90% of them singletons. Germline CDR1 is MNHEY and CDR2 is SVGEGT. The V end was cut by 3 bases, the J end by 4 bases, with 22 bases between. The CDR3 has 19 residues. The sequence was collected from a man of 80 years or more with acute or convalescent COVID-19. Sequenced input: peripheral blood. The chain links TRBV6-2 or TRBV6-3 to TRBJ2-6; D possibly corresponds to TRBD1 (6 bases). CDR3 sequence reads: CASSYNWGRTRYGANVLTF. Here the CDR3 DNA reads TGTGCCAGCAGTTATAATTGGGGGCGGACACGGTACGGGGCCAACGTCCTGACTTTC.